The 23 T cell receptor beta chains reported below all come from one sample, sequenced in a study of post-analysis software for immune sequencing data. These receptors' targets are unknown. Researchers reported that TCR beta cDNA libraries carried unique molecular identifiers. One entry per CDR3 protein results from TCRdb running MiXCR on the PCR reads. Found here are about 800,000 distinct CDR3 sequences, 25% to 30% of them singletons; the top ten hold approximately 0.55%. Findings and caveats of the study: Relative to controls, patients had about five TRBV segments at higher frequency, with TRBV5-6, TRBV5-1 and TRBV20-1 among these.

The sequenced sample was blood. The receptor source for this set is a girl between 10 and 17 years old with multiple sclerosis.

This clonotype showed up just a few times. The genes are TRBV9 and TRBJ2-5; 12 positions agree with TRBD2. This CDR3 region has 15 residues. Unmatched junction bases numbered 6, after V lost 4 bases and J lost 5 bases. CDR1 is SGDLS, CDR2 YYNGEE, per germline. The CDR3 nucleotides read TGTGCCAGCAGCATGCGACTAGCGGGGGTGGAGACCCAGTACTTC. As protein: CASSMRLAGVETQYF.

This clonotype turned up a few times. J is TRBJ2-5 and V is TRBV4-3; maybe TRBD1 (6 bases). Deletions cut 0 bases from V and 5 bases from J, with 13 bases between. This CDR3 has 15 residues. Germline V gene sequence: CDR1 LGHNA, CDR2 YSLEER. The CDR3 nucleotides are TGCGCCAGCAGCCAAGAACAGGGTATCTGGGAGACCCAGTACTTC. It encodes CASSQEQGIWETQYF.

V gene TRBV3-1 combines with J gene TRBJ2-7; 8 nucleotides align to TRBD1. Trimming removed 2 bases from V and 4 bases from J; junction bases left unmatched: 7. The CDR3 is made up of 15 amino acids. The germline gives CDR1 LGHDT, CDR2 YNNKEL (reference sequence). Written as DNA, the CDR3 is TGTGCCAGCAGCCAATGGACAGGGCGGTTTTACGAGCAGTACTTC. Its translation: CASSQWTGRFYEQYF.

This clonotype was seen ten or more times. The CDR3 DNA sequence: TGTGCCGTAGGGGGGGCTAGGGACAATGAGCAGTTCTTC. It is translated as CAVGGARDNEQFF. The J gene is TRBJ2-1, the V gene TRBV6-5, with D possibly being TRBD2 (7 bases). V was trimmed by 11 bases and J by 5 bases, leaving 16 bases between them. This CDR3 is built from 13 residues. Germline V gives CDR1 MNHEY, CDR2 SVGAGI.

The chain recombines TRBV11-2 with TRBJ2-1; 8 bases are shared with TRBD2. This CDR3 region has 14 residues. Trimming took 2 bases from V and 8 from J; bases not matched to a gene: 5. The germline CDR1 and CDR2 sequences are SGHAT and FQNNGV. Written as DNA, the CDR3 is TGTGCCAGCAGCTTATCGGGGGGGCTGGATGAGCAGTTCTTC. Translation: CASSLSGGLDEQFF.

This clonotype was observed a few times. The gene calls are TRBV20-1 and TRBJ2-1; tentatively, D is TRBD2 (5 bases). CDR3 length equals 14 residues. V lost 3 bases and J lost 2, with 11 bases in between. Germline V gene sequence: CDR1 DFQATT, CDR2 SNEGSKA (reference sequence). The CDR3 region is CSASGRGTYNEQFF. The CDR3 nucleotides are TGCAGTGCTAGCGGCCGGGGTACCTACAATGAGCAGTTCTTC.

The chain joins TRBV6-5 to TRBJ1-2; 9 positions agree with TRBD1. The CDR3 is 15 amino acids. Germline V gene data show CDR1 as MNHEY and CDR2 as SVGAGI. Losses at the gene ends were 6 bases for V and 10 bases for J; bases not matched to a gene: 15. CDR3 nucleotide sequence: TGTGCCAGCAGGCCGGGACAGGGTTCGTTTCGAAACTACACCTTC. Translation: CASRPGQGSFRNYTF.

The V and J genes are TRBV12-3 or TRBV12-4 and TRBJ1-3, with 8 bases identical to TRBD1. This CDR3 contains 17 residues. The ends lost 5 bases at V and 0 bases at J; junction bases unmatched: 9. The CDR3 reads CASSGKPGQDSGNTIYF. Written as DNA, the CDR3 is TGTGCCAGCAGTGGTAAACCGGGACAGGACTCTGGAAACACCATATATTTT.

The rearrangement links TRBV10-2 to TRBJ1-2; perhaps TRBD1 as D (6 bases). Germline values: CDR1 WSHSY, CDR2 SAAADI. The CDR3 totals 13 residues. CDR3 protein: CVSTGSGIGGYTF. The CDR3 bases are TGCGTCAGTACAGGGTCCGGGATTGGAGGCTACACCTTC.

The chain recombines TRBV6-6 with TRBJ1-2; D may be TRBD1 (6 bases). The CDR3 consists of 14 residues. Germline V gene data show CDR1 as MNHNY and CDR2 as SVGAGI (reference sequence). Trimming pared 2 bases from V and 4 bases from J, leaving 11 bases between. CDR3 sequence (DNA): TGTGCCAGCAGTTACACAGGGAGAGGCTATGGCTACACCTTC. Its translation: CASSYTGRGYGYTF.

V gene TRBV7-2 combines with J gene TRBJ2-5, with D unclear. V lost 0 bases, J lost 5 bases, and 7 bases lay in between. The CDR3 loop spans 13 amino acids. Germline CDR1 reads SGHTA; CDR2 reads FQGNSA. The CDR3: CASSLALAETQYF. DNA for the CDR3: TGTGCCAGCAGCTTAGCACTCGCGGAGACCCAGTACTTC. The variable domain in full, completed from reference TRBV7-2 and TRBJ2-5, reads GAGVSQSPSNKVTEKGKDVELRCDPISGHTALYWYRQSLGQGLEFLIYFQGNSAPDKSGLPSDRFSAERTGGSVSTLTIQRTQQEDSAVYLCASSLALAETQYFGPGTRLLVL.

This chain connects TRBV4-3 to TRBJ2-1, with 8 positions matching TRBD2. Germline values: CDR1 LGHNA, CDR2 YSLEER. This CDR3 has 17 amino acids. Germline trimming cut 0 bases from V and 4 bases from J; bases unmatched to any gene: 8. DNA of the CDR3: TGCGCCAGCAGCCAAGATCGGGGGGGAGCGGAATACAATGAGCAGTTCTTC. Protein: CASSQDRGGAEYNEQFF.

The chain has TRBV2 and TRBJ2-3; D uncertain. In germline, CDR1 is SNHLY, CDR2 FYNNEI. This CDR3 region has 16 residues. V lost 7 bases to trimming and J lost 2 bases, with 19 bases between them. CDR3 DNA sequence: TGTGCCAGCACATCCCCCGGGCAGTCAGTCACAGATACGCAGTATTTT. It translates to CASTSPGQSVTDTQYF.

This clonotype was recorded many times. The chain couples TRBV7-9 to TRBJ2-7; D is uncertain. Germline assignment: CDR1 SEHNR and CDR2 FQNEAQ (reference sequence). Trimming stripped 4 bases from V and 7 bases from J, with 8 bases between. The CDR3 is 11 residues long. CDR3: CASSSLREQYF. CDR3 sequence (DNA): TGTGCCAGCAGCTCTTTGAGGGAGCAGTACTTC.

This clonotype came up once. The J gene is TRBJ1-1, the V gene TRBV20-1; D is perhaps TRBD1 (5 bases). Germline V gene data show CDR1 as DFQATT and CDR2 as SNEGSKA (reference sequence). V gave up 4 bases and J gave up 3 bases, with 15 bases separating them. There are 14 residues in the CDR3. CDR3: CSATPGSVDTEAFF. CDR3 bases: TGCAGTGCTACCCCAGGGTCGGTTGACACTGAAGCTTTCTTT.

The chain combines TRBV5-6 with TRBJ1-2; D is perhaps TRBD1 (5 bases). The CDR3 is 14 residues long. The germline CDR1 and CDR2 sequences are SGHDT and YYEEEE. The ends were cut back, 1 base at V and 3 bases at J, with 10 bases in the middle. The CDR3 DNA reads as TGTGCCAGCAGCTTGCTTCGGGGGTACTATGGCTACACCTTC. This translates into CASSLLRGYYGYTF.

This clonotype has more than one count but fewer than ten. J is TRBJ2-1 and V is TRBV14, with 9 nucleotides matching TRBD2. Unmatched junction bases numbered 5, after V lost 6 bases and J lost 5 bases. The CDR3 has 14 residues. From germline, CDR1 is SGHDN and CDR2 FVKESK. The CDR3 DNA reads as TGTGCCAGCAGAGAGCGGGGGGAACACAATGAGCAGTTCTTC. Translated: CASRERGEHNEQFF.

This chain links TRBV6-2 or TRBV6-3 with TRBJ1-1; D gene ambiguous. V lost 5 bases and J lost 5, with 21 bases in between. The CDR3 sequence is 16 residues long. From germline, CDR1 is MNHEY and CDR2 SVGEGT. CDR3 DNA sequence: TGTGCCAGCAGTCCTTTTGTCTTTAGGGAGAGGACTGAAGCTTTCTTT. As protein: CASSPFVFRERTEAFF.

This clonotype has just a few counts. V usage is TRBV11-2 and J usage is TRBJ2-5, with a possible D match to TRBD1 (5 bases). Between the trimmed V and J ends, which lost 5 bases and 5 bases, there was a span of 18 bases. This CDR3 has 15 amino acids. Germline CDR1 SGHAT, CDR2 FQNNGV. For the CDR3, the DNA is TGTGCCAGCAGCGCCTCACTCGGCAGGGTGGAGACCCAGTACTTC. Protein: CASSASLGRVETQYF.

The V gene is TRBV20-1, the J gene TRBJ1-5; weak D call: TRBD1 (6 bases). The CDR3 is made up of 14 amino acids. Trimming removed 5 bases from V and 7 bases from J, with 18 bases in between. The germline CDR1 and CDR2 sequences are DFQATT and SNEGSKA (reference sequence). DNA for the CDR3: TGCAGTGCTCCTCCTAACGGGGGCGTACAGCCCCAGCATTTT. Its translation is CSAPPNGGVQPQHF.

This clonotype occurred a few times. The CDR3 DNA reads as TGTGCCAGCAGTGAAAGACTAAATAAGGAGACCCAGTACTTC. Translation: CASSERLNKETQYF. J is TRBJ2-5 and V is TRBV2, with a tentative D call TRBD2 (5 bases). Trimming took 2 bases from V and 5 from J, leaving 12 bases between them. In germline, CDR1 is SNHLY, CDR2 FYNNEI. The CDR3 length is 14 residues. Looking up the rest from reference TRBV2 and TRBJ2-5 gives the full variable domain: EPEVTQTPSHQVTQMGQEVILRCVPISNHLYFYWYRQILGQKVEFLVSFYNNEISEKSEIFDDQFSVERPDGSNFTLKIRSTKLEDSAMYFCASSERLNKETQYFGPGTRLLVL.

The chain recombines TRBV10-3 with TRBJ2-2, with D possibly being TRBD2 (6 bases). Between the trimmed V and J ends, which lost 7 bases and 3 bases, there was a span of 15 bases. Germline V gene lookup returns CDR1 ENHRY and CDR2 SYGVKD. This CDR3 comprises 15 residues. The CDR3 sequence is CAITPEGWHTGELFF. The DNA of the CDR3 is TGTGCCATCACCCCGGAGGGGTGGCACACCGGGGAGCTGTTTTTT.

This clonotype was recorded a few times. This sequence joins TRBV10-3 and TRBJ2-5, with D possibly matching TRBD2 (7 bases). The CDR3 extends over 16 amino acids. V was cut by 1 base and J by 0 bases, with 12 bases left in between. The germline V gene encodes CDR1 ENHRY and CDR2 SYGVKD. The DNA for the CDR3 is TGTGCCATCAGTGAGTGGGGGGGGGCGGACCAAGAGACCCAGTACTTC. Protein: CAISEWGGADQETQYF.